The source of this T cell receptor beta chain is a study of blood T cell repertoires in COVID-19. About the research overall: The United States, Italy and Spain were the sources of the acute and convalescent COVID-19 samples.

CDR3 length: 16 amino acids. With 4 bases clipped from V and 7 bases from J, the junction kept 9 bases outside the gene matches. Germline loops: CDR1 LGHDT, CDR2 YNNKEL (reference sequence). This study enrolled people aged about 18 to 100 from about 24 US geographic areas. Categorization into cohorts depended on clinical history that participants reported. Source study methods: Reference gene primers were amplified, and this amplification served to estimate nucleated cell counts. The protocol was immunoSEQ multiplex PCR, while the TCRdb copy is restricted to in-frame clones and leaves out a portion. V and J calls and clone size are given by that table; D and trimming were obtained from the DNA. Here the sample spans around 180,000 clones, under 90% being singletons.

This sequence was found in a man aged 50 to 59 who had recovered from COVID-19. V usage is TRBV3-1 (or the pseudogene TRBV3-2) and J usage is TRBJ2-1; 11 nucleotides agree with TRBD2. Sequencing used PBMCs or T cells enriched from blood (not recorded which). As DNA, the CDR3 is TGTGCCAGCAGCCCATTAGCGGGGGGGCTTCGTAATGAGCAGTTCTTC. This gives the protein CASSPLAGGLRNEQFF.